This T cell receptor beta chain was captured in a study of cytomegalovirus exposure and HLA in healthy donors. The study, taken as a whole, reports: Associated with HLA alleles at 0.05 false discovery rate in a later analysis were fewer than 20,000 TCR beta sequences.

Primers: 60 Vbeta forward and 13 Jbeta reverse. TCRdb keeps only in-frame clones here, not all; method: immunoSEQ multiplex PCR. Of 59,000 or so clones in the sample, 85% to 90% were seen once. In regard to this clone: What it binds is unknown.

Germline-derived CDR1 and CDR2 are SQVTM and ANQGSEA. This CDR3 has 14 residues. This clonotype originated in a female donor in good health and CMV-seronegative. This chain links TRBV29-1 with TRBJ2-5; 10 bases are shared with TRBD1. Matching the DNA end better, TRBJ2-7 makes the J call doubtful. Sequenced input: PBMCs. The CDR3 loop reads CSVGEGQGWYEQYF. In DNA, the CDR3 is TGCAGCGTTGGAGAGGGACAGGGGTGGTACGAGCAGTACTTC.